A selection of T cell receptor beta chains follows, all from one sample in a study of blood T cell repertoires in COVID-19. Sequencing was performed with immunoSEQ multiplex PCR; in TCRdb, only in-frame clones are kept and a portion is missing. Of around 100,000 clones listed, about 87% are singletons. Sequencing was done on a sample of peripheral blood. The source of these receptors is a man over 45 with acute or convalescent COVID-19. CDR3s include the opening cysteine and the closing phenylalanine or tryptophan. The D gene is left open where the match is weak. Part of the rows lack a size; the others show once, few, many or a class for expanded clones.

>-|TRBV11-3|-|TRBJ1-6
TGTGCCAGCAGCCAAAATAATTCACCCCTCCACTTT
CASSQNNSPLHF
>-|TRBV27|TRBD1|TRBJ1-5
TGTGCCAGCAGTAGGACAGGGTGGGGCAATCAGCCCCAGCATTTT
CASSRTGWGNQPQHF
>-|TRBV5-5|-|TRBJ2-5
TGTGCCAGCAGCTTCCCCCAGTCGGGCCTAGGAGGGGAGACCCAGTACTTC
CASSFPQSGLGGETQYF
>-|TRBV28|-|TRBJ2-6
TGTGCCAGCAGTTTCCGCTCTGGGGCCAACGTCCTGACTTTC
CASSFRSGANVLTF
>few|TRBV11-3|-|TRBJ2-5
TGTGCCAGCAGCTTAGGGCTAGCCACCGGAGAGACCCAGTACTTC
CASSLGLATGETQYF
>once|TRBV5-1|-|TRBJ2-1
TGCGCCAGCAGCTTGAGGCTACCAGGCGACAATGAGCAGTTCTTC
CASSLRLPGDNEQFF
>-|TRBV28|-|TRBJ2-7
TGTGCCAGCAGTTTACTCTCCGGGAAGTACGAGCAGTACTTC
CASSLLSGKYEQYF
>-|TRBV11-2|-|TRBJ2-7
TGTGCCAGCAGCCCTTATCTAGACGAGCAGTACTTC
CASSPYLDEQYF
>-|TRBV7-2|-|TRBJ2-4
TGTGCCAGCAGCTTAGGGCCAGGCACCAAAAACATTCAGTACTTC
CASSLGPGTKNIQYF
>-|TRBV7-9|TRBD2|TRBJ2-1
TGTGCCAGCAGCTTCCGTCTAGCGGGAGGGCGTATATTGAATGAGCAGTTCTTC
CASSFRLAGGRILNEQFF
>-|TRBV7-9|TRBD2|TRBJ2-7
TGTGCCAGCAGCCCCAGGGAGGGCCCCTCCTACGAGCAGTACTTC
CASSPREGPSYEQYF
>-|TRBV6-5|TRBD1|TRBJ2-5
TGTGCCAGCAGACGCGAGACAGGGGGCTGGGAGACCCAGTACTTC
CASRRETGGWETQYF
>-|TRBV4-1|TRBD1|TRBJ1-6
TGCGCCAGCAGCCCGGGACAGGGCAACGCACCCCTCCACTTT
CASSPGQGNAPLHF
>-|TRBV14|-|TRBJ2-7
TGTGCCAGCAGCCTTAGGGGAAACGAGCAGTACTTC
CASSLRGNEQYF
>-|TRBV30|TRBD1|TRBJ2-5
TGTGCCTGGAGTGCGCAGGACAGGGCGGAAGAGACCCAGTACTTC
CAWSAQDRAEETQYF
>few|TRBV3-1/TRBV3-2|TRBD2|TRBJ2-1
TGTGCCAGCAGCCAAGCGGCGCTAGCGGGAAACAATGAGCAGTTCTTC
CASSQAALAGNNEQFF
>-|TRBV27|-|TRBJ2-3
TGTGCCAGCAGTTTGTTATCTGTAGCGCGACCCACAGATACGCAGTATTTT
CASSLLSVARPTDTQYF
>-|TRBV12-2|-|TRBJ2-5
TGTGCAAGTCGCTTGGGTCCTAGCGGGAAAGAGACCCAGTACTTC
CASRLGPSGKETQYF
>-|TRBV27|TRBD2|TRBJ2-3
TGTGCCAGCAGTTTAATAGCGGGAGGCTTGGCAGATACGCAGTATTTT
CASSLIAGGLADTQYF
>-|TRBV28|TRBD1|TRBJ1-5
TGTGCCAGCAGAGATGGGACAGGGGGTCAGCCCCAGCATTTT
CASRDGTGGQPQHF
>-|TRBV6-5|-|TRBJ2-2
TGTGCCAGCAGTTACTCTCTAGCGACCGGGACCGGGGAGCTGTTTTTT
CASSYSLATGTGELFF
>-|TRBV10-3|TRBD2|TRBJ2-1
TGTGCCATCAGTGAGTCCCTACTAGCGGGAGGGCCTCCCCCCTACAATGAGCAGTTCTTC
CAISESLLAGGPPPYNEQFF
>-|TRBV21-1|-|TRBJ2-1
TGTGCCAGCAGCAAACCGAGACAGGGGGCGAGGAATGAGCAGTTCTTC
CASSKPRQGARNEQFF
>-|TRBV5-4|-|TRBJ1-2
-
CASSLVGTGAGTF
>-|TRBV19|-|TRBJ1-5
TGTGCCAGTAGTATAGATTTGGGGGCAGGCGATCAGCCCCAGCATTTT
CASSIDLGAGDQPQHF
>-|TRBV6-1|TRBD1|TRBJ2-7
TGTGCCAGCAGCTCTCGACAGGGGTGGTACGAGCAGTACTTC
CASSSRQGWYEQYF
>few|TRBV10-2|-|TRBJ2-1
TGCGCCAGCAGTGGGAGGGTTAGCTCCTACAATGAGCAGTTCTTC
CASSGRVSSYNEQFF
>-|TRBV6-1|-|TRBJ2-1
TGTGCCAGCAGTGTGACTAGGCCACCATACTTGGGTGAGCAGTTCTTC
CASSVTRPPYLGEQFF
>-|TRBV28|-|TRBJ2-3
TGTGCCAGCAGTCAGGGGGAGGTTAGCACAGATACGCAGTATTTT
CASSQGEVSTDTQYF
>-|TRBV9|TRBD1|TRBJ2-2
TGTGCCAGCAGCGTAATGACCAGGGGGACCGGGGAGCTGTTTTTT
CASSVMTRGTGELFF
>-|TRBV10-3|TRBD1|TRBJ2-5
TGTGCCACCAACCGGGACAGGGTTCAAGAGACCCAGTACTTC
CATNRDRVQETQYF
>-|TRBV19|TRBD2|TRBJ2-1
TGTGCCAGTACCTATTCGGGCGGGAGCTATGAGCAGTTCTTC
CASTYSGGSYEQFF
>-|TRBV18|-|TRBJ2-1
TGTGCCAGCTCACCTGATACGGGGAGTTACAATGAGCAGTTCTTC
CASSPDTGSYNEQFF
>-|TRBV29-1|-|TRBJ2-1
TGCAGCGTTGTGAGGCTAGCGAGCTACAATGAGCAGTTCTTC
CSVVRLASYNEQFF
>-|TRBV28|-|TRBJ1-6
TGTGCCAGCAGTTCAGACAGGCCTCTCGTAGGTGGTTCACCCCTCCACTTT
CASSSDRPLVGGSPLHF
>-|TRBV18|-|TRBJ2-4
TGTGCCAGCTCACCTCCGTCCAAAAACATTCAGTACTTC
CASSPPSKNIQYF
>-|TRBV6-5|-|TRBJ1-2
TGTGCCAGCAGTCCAAATGAGTATGGCTACACCTTC
CASSPNEYGYTF
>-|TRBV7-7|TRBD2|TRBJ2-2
TGTGCCAGCAGCCAACTAGCGGGAGTAGGGACCGGGGAGCTGTTTTTT
CASSQLAGVGTGELFF